The source of this TCR beta chain is a study of CD8+CD57+ T cells in acquired aplastic anemia. Study-wide context: Sorted CD4+ and CD8+ cells yielded roughly 3 ug of DNA on average. The average read count for CD4+ cells in healthy donors was 8.5 million to 12 million. Study observations and caveats: Patients versus controls showed no significant CD8+ Simpson's diversity difference. Patients shared some 29 CD8+ CDR3 sequences with controls.

As concerns this clonotype: Its target is not known.

TCR beta VDJ combinations and CDR3 sequences were profiled from genomic DNA. TCRdb reanalysed the reads using MiXCR and keeps one entry per CDR3 protein. The sample records 90,000 to 120,000 distinct CDR3 sequences, approximately 49% being singletons. Trimming took 5 bases from V and 1 from J; bases not matched to a gene: 7. This CDR3 comprises 18 residues. The receptor was derived from a human donor in good health, serving as a control. The sample was sorted CD4+, CD8+, or CD8+CD57+ T cells (not recorded which) from PBMCs. The chain uses TRBV12-3 or TRBV12-4 and TRBJ2-1; 14 bases map to TRBD2. CDR3 residues: CASSTTSGGALSYNEQFF. In DNA form, the CDR3 reads TGTGCCAGCAGTACGACTAGCGGGGGGGCATTGTCCTACAATGAGCAGTTCTTC.